This T cell receptor beta chain was obtained from a study of radiation and T cells in renal cell carcinoma. Whole-study findings and limits: From baseline, blood top tumor clonotypes peaked at 2 weeks post-radiation.

Trimming at V came to 5 bases and at J to 10 bases, leaving 13 bases not matched to a gene. Per the germline V gene, CDR1 is SGHDN and CDR2 is FVKESK. The CDR3 consists of 16 residues. Profiling relied on immunoSEQ multiplex PCR, and the TCRdb table lists in-frame clones only, not all of them. The table records roughly 140,000 clones, roughly 86% of them present only once. Regarding this clone: Its matching antigen is unknown.

Noted time point: blood 2 weeks post-SBRT. Documented treatment: 15 Gy SBRT to primary tumor, nephrectomy 4 weeks later. The V and J genes are TRBV14 and TRBJ2-1; the match to TRBD2 covers 11 bases. The sequence was collected from a woman in her fifties or sixties with renal cell carcinoma. The sequences come from blood, collected from a patient whose treatment included radiotherapy and nephrectomy. CDR3 amino acids: CASSFMTSGASGEQFF. Here the CDR3 DNA reads TGTGCCAGCAGCTTTATGACTAGCGGGGCGAGTGGGGAGCAGTTCTTC.